The 27 T cell receptor beta chains in this list originate from one sample, sequenced in a study of PD-1 blockade in mismatch repair-deficient tumors. The assay was immunoSEQ multiplex PCR, and TCRdb's table has in-frame clones only and misses some. The sample has just under 80,000 clones; 80% to 90% are singletons. Sequences were derived from peripheral blood, sampled 44 weeks after starting pembrolizumab. Every receptor here comes from an adult with mismatch repair-deficient cancer.

The chain couples TRBV15 to TRBJ1-2; D is undetermined. The CDR3 totals 12 residues. The V end was cut by 0 bases, the J end by 8 bases, with 7 bases between. The germline V gene has CDR1 LNHNV and CDR2 YYDKDF (reference sequence). The CDR3 here is CATSRDREGYTF. The CDR3 region has the DNA TGTGCCACCAGCAGAGATAGGGAGGGCTACACCTTC.

The chain employs TRBV7-3 and TRBJ1-1, with unresolved D. V lost 5 bases and J lost 4, with 14 bases in between. Germline V gene data show CDR1 as SGHTA and CDR2 as FQGTGA. The CDR3 has 14 residues. The DNA for the CDR3 is TGTGCCAGCAGCCCAAGGACCGGGAGCACTGAAGCTTTCTTT. Protein product: CASSPRTGSTEAFF.

The chain combines TRBV14 with TRBJ2-6; maybe TRBD1 (6 bases). Germline-derived CDR1 and CDR2 are SGHDN and FVKESK. The CDR3 is 18 residues long. V was cut by 5 bases and J by 2 bases, with 19 bases left in between. The CDR3 nucleotides are TGTGCCAGCAGCTCGCGACAGGCCCAACGGGCTGGGGCCAACGTCCTGACTTTC. This encodes CASSSRQAQRAGANVLTF.

The table lists this clone with a count of one. The chain is built from TRBV21-1 and TRBJ2-2. TRBV21-1 corresponds to a pseudogene. CDR3 length: 13 amino acids. The CDR3 coding sequence is TGTGCCAGCAGCAAGCAAAAGGCCGGGGAGCTGTTTTTT. Protein: CASSKQKAGELFF.

The genes are TRBV5-6 and TRBJ2-7; D might be TRBD1 (5 bases). V lost 0 bases and J lost 3, with 7 bases in between. CDR1 is SGHDT and CDR2 is YYEEEE in the germline V gene. The CDR3 sequence is 13 residues long. In nucleotides, the CDR3 is TGTGCCAGCAGCTTGGAGGGGTTCTACGAGCAGTACTTC. Translation gives CASSLEGFYEQYF.

The chain carries TRBV2 and TRBJ2-5; TRBD1 is a possible D gene (6 bases). The germline V and J ends were trimmed by 6 bases and 2 bases, with 10 bases remaining between them. Germline V gives CDR1 SNHLY, CDR2 FYNNEI. CDR3 length: 13 residues. The CDR3: CASRGQSQETQYF. The CDR3 DNA sequence: TGTGCCAGCAGAGGACAGTCACAAGAGACCCAGTACTTC.

This chain links TRBV6-1 with TRBJ1-5, with 8 bases aligning to TRBD1. V shed 6 bases and J 4 bases; nucleotides not matched to a gene: 5. This CDR3 spans 14 amino acids. The germline CDR1 and CDR2 sequences are MNHNS and SASEGT. The CDR3 sequence is CASRQTGENQPQHF. The DNA of the CDR3 is TGTGCCAGCAGGCAGACAGGGGAAAATCAGCCCCAGCATTTT.

The V and J genes are TRBV9 and TRBJ2-3; D not certain. CDR3 length: 14 residues. Trimming left V 1 base short and J 1 base short, with 7 bases between. The germline V gene has CDR1 SGDLS and CDR2 YYNGEE. This CDR3 is CASSVLHGTDTQYF. As DNA, the CDR3 is TGTGCCAGCAGCGTACTCCACGGCACAGATACGCAGTATTTT.

The chain is built from TRBV5-1 and TRBJ2-7; D gene ambiguous. The CDR3 has 13 amino acids. Germline CDR1 reads SGHRS; CDR2 reads YFSETQ. The V gene lost 1 base and the J gene lost 0 bases, with 5 bases spanning the gap. In DNA, the CDR3 is TGCGCCAGCAGCTTGCGAGCCTCCTACGAGCAGTACTTC. Its protein product is CASSLRASYEQYF.

The chain is built from TRBV7-2 and TRBJ2-7; TRBD1 matches 7 bases. The junction had 12 bases not matched to a gene; V was cut back by 2 bases and J by 2 bases. Germline CDR1 SGHTA, CDR2 FQGNSA. The CDR3 is 17 amino acids. In nucleotides, the CDR3 is TGTGCCAGCAGCTTAAGGGACCGGGACAGTTCGGCCTACGAGCAGTACTTC. Translated: CASSLRDRDSSAYEQYF.

This clone has a handful of counts. The rearrangement links TRBV9 to TRBJ2-1; 7 bases are a match to TRBD2. CDR1 is SGDLS and CDR2 is YYNGEE in the germline V gene. The CDR3 contains 16 residues. Germline trimming cut 4 bases from V and 3 bases from J; bases unmatched to any gene: 10. This CDR3 reads CASSPAAGEYYNEQFF. CDR3 nucleotides: TGTGCCAGCAGCCCAGCGGCGGGAGAATACTACAATGAGCAGTTCTTC.

V and J are TRBV6-1 and TRBJ2-1; possibly TRBD1 or TRBD2 for D (5 bases each). Germline V gene lookup returns CDR1 MNHNS and CDR2 SASEGT. This CDR3 has 15 amino acids. V dropped 8 bases and J dropped 4 bases, with 18 bases sitting between them. DNA of the CDR3: TGTGCCAGCCGGGTGGAAGGGACGCGATACAATGAGCAGTTCTTC. Amino acid sequence: CASRVEGTRYNEQFF.

The chain uses TRBV25-1 and TRBJ2-1; weak D call: TRBD1 (7 bases). Germline V gene sequence: CDR1 MGHDK, CDR2 SYGVNS. This CDR3 spans 15 amino acids. V was cut by 8 bases and J by 6 bases, with 20 bases left in between. CDR3 sequence (DNA): TGTGCCAGCGCCAAAGGCGGGACAGTGGGCAATGAGCAGTTCTTC. The encoded protein is CASAKGGTVGNEQFF.

Notes on this clone: This same CDR3 is encoded by further DNA sequences in the sample. V and J are TRBV7-3 and TRBJ2-1, with D perhaps TRBD1 or TRBD2 (5 bases each). V was shortened by 5 bases and J by 0 bases, with 14 bases between the two germline ends. Germline V gene lookup returns CDR1 SGHTA and CDR2 FQGTGA. This CDR3 is built from 16 residues. CDR3 sequence: CASSPGRRSSYNEQFF. In nucleotides, the CDR3 is TGTGCCAGCAGCCCGGGACGAAGGAGCTCCTACAATGAGCAGTTCTTC.

The chain carries TRBV27 and TRBJ2-7, with a tentative D call TRBD2 (6 bases). The CDR3 is made up of 14 amino acids. CDR1 is MNHEY and CDR2 is SMNVEV in the germline V gene (reference sequence). V was cut by 5 bases and J by 3 bases, with 14 bases left in between. The chain's CDR3 is CASSLAPSVYEQYF. CDR3 DNA sequence: TGTGCCAGCAGTCTGGCCCCTAGCGTCTACGAGCAGTACTTC.

The chain joins TRBV6-5 to TRBJ2-5, with 9 bases fitting TRBD1. The CDR3 has 15 residues. V gave up 6 bases and J gave up 5 bases; unmatched junction bases: 10. Germline loops: CDR1 MNHEY, CDR2 SVGAGI. This CDR3 reads CASSQQGAGYETQYF. CDR3 nucleotides: TGTGCCAGCAGCCAACAGGGGGCGGGGTATGAGACCCAGTACTTC.

The chain recombines TRBV4-1 with TRBJ2-1; 7 bases are shared with TRBD1. V was pared by 3 bases and J by 8 bases, with 19 bases of the junction left unmatched. Germline lookup yields CDR1 MGHRA and CDR2 YSYEKL. The CDR3 loop spans 18 amino acids. CDR3 residues: CASSHLISDRVRVHEQFF. The CDR3, as DNA: TGCGCCAGCAGCCACCTCATCTCCGACAGGGTTAGAGTCCATGAGCAGTTCTTC.

This sequence joins TRBV15 and TRBJ2-7; D is possibly TRBD1 or TRBD2 (5 bases each). The CDR3 length is 15 residues. Per the germline V gene, CDR1 is LNHNV and CDR2 is YYDKDF (reference sequence). Trimming took 4 bases from V and 2 from J, leaving 15 bases between them. CDR3 loop: CATSKGPIGAYEQYF. The CDR3 nucleotides are TGTGCCACCAGCAAGGGACCTATTGGGGCCTACGAGCAGTACTTC.

This clone was picked up a small number of times. The J gene is TRBJ1-2, the V gene TRBV29-1; the D is unclear. V lost 4 bases to trimming and J lost 6 bases, with 9 bases between them. From germline, CDR1 is SQVTM and CDR2 ANQGSEA. This CDR3 spans 11 amino acids. In nucleotides, the CDR3 is TGCAGCGTTGTTTTTAGTCATGGCTACACCTTC. Protein: CSVVFSHGYTF. The full variable domain, with the rest looked up from reference TRBV29-1 and TRBJ1-2, is SAVISQKPSRDICQRGTSLTIQCQVDSQVTMMFWYRQQPGQSLTLIATANQGSEATYESGFVIDKFPISRPNLTFSTLTVSNMSPEDSSIYLCSVVFSHGYTFGSGTRLTVV.

This clone ranks as medium-sized. The chain employs TRBV5-6 and TRBJ2-6; the D gene is possibly TRBD1 (5 bases). Trimming shortened V by 4 bases and J by 0 bases, and 11 bases separated the two germline ends. Germline CDR1 is SGHDT and CDR2 is YYEEEE. The CDR3 has 16 residues. In nucleotides, the CDR3 is TGTGCCAGCAGCGACCTAAGGGGCTCTGGGGCCAACGTCCTGACTTTC. It yields the protein CASSDLRGSGANVLTF.

The chain couples TRBV18 to TRBJ1-2; 8 nucleotides agree with TRBD1. The CDR3 sequence is 16 residues long. V trimming: 1 base; J trimming: 2 bases; junction bases outside the gene matches: 6. The germline CDR1 and CDR2 sequences are KGHSH and LQKENI. The CDR3 DNA sequence: TGTGCCAGCTCACCACGGACAGGGAAGGGCAACTATGGCTACACCTTC. It is translated as CASSPRTGKGNYGYTF.

V is TRBV30 and J is TRBJ2-1; 7 bases fit TRBD2. With V trimmed by 0 bases and J by 6 bases, 14 bases remained unmatched. The germline CDR1 and CDR2 sequences are GTSNPN and SVGIG (reference sequence). This CDR3 is built from 17 residues. The CDR3 protein is CAWSVRASGPQVNEQFF. The CDR3 nucleotides are TGTGCCTGGAGTGTCCGGGCTAGCGGTCCGCAGGTCAATGAGCAGTTCTTC.

There are a few counts of this clone. The rearrangement links TRBV7-2 to TRBJ2-2; no clear D gene. Germline loops: CDR1 SGHTA, CDR2 FQGNSA. The V end lost 4 bases, the J end lost 1 base, and 4 bases lay between the germline ends. CDR3 size: 13 residues. For the CDR3, the DNA is TGTGCCAGCAGCTCAGGGAACACCGGGGAGCTGTTTTTT. Its protein product is CASSSGNTGELFF.

This clone is a singleton in its sample. This rearrangement joins TRBV19 to TRBJ2-1, with TRBD1 matching 9 bases. Germline V CDR1 and CDR2: LNHDA, SQIVND (reference sequence). There are 17 residues in the CDR3. V shed 6 bases and J 0 bases; nucleotides not matched to a gene: 9. The CDR3 DNA follows: TGTGCCAGTAGGAGAACCGGGACAGGGAGCTCCTACAATGAGCAGTTCTTC. It yields the protein CASRRTGTGSSYNEQFF.

DNA of the CDR3: TGTGCCAGCATCGATCAACTGGCGGGAGGGCCCCACGAGCAGTACTTC. Translated: CASIDQLAGGPHEQYF. The rearrangement joins TRBV25-1 to TRBJ2-7, with 9 bases that match TRBD2. The germline CDR1 and CDR2 sequences are MGHDK and SYGVNS. V dropped 7 bases and J dropped 5; count of bases not matched to a gene: 15. This CDR3 is 16 amino acids long.

The J gene is TRBJ2-7, the V gene TRBV11-2, with TRBD2 matching over 8 bases. The CDR3 is made up of 15 amino acids. J lost 4 bases, V lost 4 bases, and 9 bases had no gene match. In germline, CDR1 is SGHAT, CDR2 FQNNGV. CDR3 region: CASSSVKRGKYEQYF. Here the CDR3 DNA reads TGTGCCAGCAGCTCGGTTAAGCGGGGGAAGTACGAGCAGTACTTC.

The J gene is TRBJ1-4, the V gene TRBV6-5; weak D call: TRBD1 (5 bases). V gave up 3 bases and J gave up 8 bases, with 16 bases separating them. Germline loops: CDR1 MNHEY, CDR2 SVGAGI. The CDR3 is made up of 15 amino acids. The DNA of the CDR3 is TGTGCCAGCAGTTATATCCCCCAGGGTTGGGAAAAACTGTTTTTT. This codes for CASSYIPQGWEKLFF.